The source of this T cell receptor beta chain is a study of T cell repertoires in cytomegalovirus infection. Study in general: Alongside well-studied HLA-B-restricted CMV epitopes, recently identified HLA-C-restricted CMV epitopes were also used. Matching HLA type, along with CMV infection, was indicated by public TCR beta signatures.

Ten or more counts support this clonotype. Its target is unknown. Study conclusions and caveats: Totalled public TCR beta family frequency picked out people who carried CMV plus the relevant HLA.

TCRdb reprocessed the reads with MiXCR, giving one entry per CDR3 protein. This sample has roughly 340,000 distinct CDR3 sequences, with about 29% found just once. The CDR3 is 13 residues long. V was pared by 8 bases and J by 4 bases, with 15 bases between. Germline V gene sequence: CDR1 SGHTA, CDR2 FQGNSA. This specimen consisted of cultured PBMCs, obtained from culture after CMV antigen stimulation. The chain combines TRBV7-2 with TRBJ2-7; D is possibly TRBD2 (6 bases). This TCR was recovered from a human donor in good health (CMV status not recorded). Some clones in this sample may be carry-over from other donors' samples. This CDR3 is CASGGRTNYEQYF. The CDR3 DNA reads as TGTGCCAGCGGGGGGAGGACAAATTACGAGCAGTACTTC.